This T cell receptor beta chain was captured in a study of Ad26.COV2.S vaccination and SARS-CoV-2 variants. Background on the study: Administration of Ad26.COV2.S was intramuscular, either once or twice 56 days apart.

The data were produced by immunoSEQ multiplex PCR, yet TCRdb's version contains in-frame clones alone and is incomplete. The sample has 350,000 to 400,000 clones, 75% to 90% seen once. Treatment in this sample: around 19 received Ad26.COV2.S at low or high dose, single or two shots; several received placebo; per-sample allocation not given. After the first vaccine or placebo injection, samples were drawn on day 63. Expressing Wuhan-strain SARS-CoV-2 spike, an Ad26 vector served as the vaccine. CDR1 and CDR2 (germline): MNHEY, SVGAGI. This CDR3 is 15 amino acids long. V trimming: 2 bases; J trimming: 6 bases; junction bases outside the gene matches: 6.

This chain uses TRBV6-5 with TRBJ1-2; 10 nucleotides agree with TRBD1. This TCR was sampled from a person between 18 and 65 years old who received the Ad26.COV2.S COVID-19 vaccine or a placebo. The sequenced sample was peripheral blood, obtained in a trial of Ad26.COV2.S vaccine versus placebo. The DNA of the CDR3 is TGTGCCAGCAGTTACGGGACAGGGGACATTAATGGCTACACCTTC. As protein: CASSYGTGDINGYTF.